These T cell receptor beta chains were read from a single sample in a study of Ad26.COV2.S vaccination and SARS-CoV-2 variants. Measured with immunoSEQ multiplex PCR; TCRdb has only the in-frame clones, and not every one. This table has about 350,000 clones, about 88% appearing once. Sequenced material: peripheral blood, taken in a trial of Ad26.COV2.S vaccine versus placebo. The origin of the receptors is a person between 18 and 60 years old who received the Ad26.COV2.S COVID-19 vaccine or a placebo. CDR3s include the opening cysteine and the closing phenylalanine or tryptophan. Fields, in order: V gene, J gene, CDR3 protein.

v_call: TRBV20-1
j_call: TRBJ2-4
cdr3_aa: CSASGGLGKNIQYF

v_call: TRBV6-5
j_call: TRBJ1-1
cdr3_aa: CASSSFGTVNTEAFF

v_call: TRBV6-1
j_call: TRBJ1-1
cdr3_aa: CASSELSDTRVGTEAFF

v_call: TRBV19
j_call: TRBJ1-2
cdr3_aa: CASCKQGFYGYTF

v_call: TRBV19
j_call: TRBJ2-7
cdr3_aa: CASSIIAASGGFTYEQYF

v_call: TRBV18
j_call: TRBJ2-7
cdr3_aa: CASSRSGERGYEQYF

v_call: TRBV19
j_call: TRBJ1-5
cdr3_aa: CASRVPNSEKPQHF

v_call: TRBV5-8
j_call: TRBJ1-3
cdr3_aa: CASSHQRDTFLGNTIYF

v_call: TRBV12-3/TRBV12-4
j_call: TRBJ1-5
cdr3_aa: CASSWARNQPQHF

v_call: TRBV27
j_call: TRBJ2-7
cdr3_aa: CASRDMGYEQYF

v_call: TRBV2
j_call: TRBJ2-5
cdr3_aa: CASRDSAIETQYF

v_call: TRBV7-5
j_call: TRBJ1-5
cdr3_aa: CARSQSRDRGSNQPQHF

v_call: TRBV9
j_call: TRBJ2-3
cdr3_aa: CASSRLAGLDTQYF

v_call: TRBV5-8
j_call: TRBJ1-5
cdr3_aa: CASSRPLSRVWPQHF